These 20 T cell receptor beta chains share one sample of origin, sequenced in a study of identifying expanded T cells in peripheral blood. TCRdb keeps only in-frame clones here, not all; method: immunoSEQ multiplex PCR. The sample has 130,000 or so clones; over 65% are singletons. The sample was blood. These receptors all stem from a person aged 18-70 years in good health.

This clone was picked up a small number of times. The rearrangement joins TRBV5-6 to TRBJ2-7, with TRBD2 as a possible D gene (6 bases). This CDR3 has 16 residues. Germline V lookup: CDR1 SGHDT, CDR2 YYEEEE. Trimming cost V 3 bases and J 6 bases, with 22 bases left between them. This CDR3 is CASSSVRQTRWGEQYF. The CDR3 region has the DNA TGTGCCAGCAGCTCAGTTAGGCAGACTAGATGGGGCGAGCAGTACTTC.

The CDR3 DNA follows: TGCGCCAGCAGCCCCGACAGGCAGTCCTACAATGAGCAGTTCTTC. Translating gives CASSPDRQSYNEQFF. This chain joins TRBV4-3 and TRBJ2-1; D is perhaps TRBD1 (6 bases). The CDR3 extends over 15 amino acids. Germline CDR1 reads LGHNA; CDR2 reads YSLEER. Trimming shortened V by 4 bases and J by 1 base, and 11 bases separated the two germline ends.

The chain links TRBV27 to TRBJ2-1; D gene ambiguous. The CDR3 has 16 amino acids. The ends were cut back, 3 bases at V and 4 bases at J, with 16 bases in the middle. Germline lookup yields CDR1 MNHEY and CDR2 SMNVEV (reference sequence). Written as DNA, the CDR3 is TGTGCCAGCAGTTTGCGGAGTTGGGAAGGGTACAATGAGCAGTTCTTC. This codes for CASSLRSWEGYNEQFF.

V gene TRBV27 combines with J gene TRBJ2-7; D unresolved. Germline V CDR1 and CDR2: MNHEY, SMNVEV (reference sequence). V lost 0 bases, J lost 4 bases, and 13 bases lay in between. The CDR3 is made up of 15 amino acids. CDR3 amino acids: CASSLSSSVGYEQYF. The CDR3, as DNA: TGTGCCAGCAGTTTATCTTCGTCCGTAGGGTACGAGCAGTACTTC.

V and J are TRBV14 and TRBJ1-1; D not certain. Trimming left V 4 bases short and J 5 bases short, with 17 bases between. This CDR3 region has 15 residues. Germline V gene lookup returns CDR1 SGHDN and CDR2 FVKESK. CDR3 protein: CASSLISSAKTEAFF. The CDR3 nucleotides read TGTGCCAGCAGCCTTATATCCTCTGCGAAGACTGAAGCTTTCTTT.

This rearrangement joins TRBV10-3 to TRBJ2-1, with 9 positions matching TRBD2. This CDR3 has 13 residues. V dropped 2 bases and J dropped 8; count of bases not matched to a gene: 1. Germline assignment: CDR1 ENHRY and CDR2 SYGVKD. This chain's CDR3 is CAISEAGGDEQFF. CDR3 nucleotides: TGTGCCATCAGTGAGGCGGGGGGGGATGAGCAGTTCTTC.

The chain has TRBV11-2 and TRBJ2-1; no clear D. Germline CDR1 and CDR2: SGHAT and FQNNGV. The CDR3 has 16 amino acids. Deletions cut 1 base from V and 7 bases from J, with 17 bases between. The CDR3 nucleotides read TGTGCCAGCAGCTTAGTATTTTATCCGGGTAGGAATGAGCAGTTCTTC. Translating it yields CASSLVFYPGRNEQFF.

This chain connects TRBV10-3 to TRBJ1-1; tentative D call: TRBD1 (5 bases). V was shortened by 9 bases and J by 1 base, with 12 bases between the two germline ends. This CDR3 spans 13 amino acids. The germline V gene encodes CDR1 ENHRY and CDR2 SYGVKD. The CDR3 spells CAIREGRNTEAFF. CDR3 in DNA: TGTGCCATTCGGGAGGGGCGGAACACTGAAGCTTTCTTT.

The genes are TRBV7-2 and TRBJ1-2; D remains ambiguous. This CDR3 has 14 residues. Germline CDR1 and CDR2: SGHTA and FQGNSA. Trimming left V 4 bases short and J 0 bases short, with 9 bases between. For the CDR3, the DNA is TGTGCCAGCAGCTCCGGTCCTCCTAACTATGGCTACACCTTC. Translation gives CASSSGPPNYGYTF.

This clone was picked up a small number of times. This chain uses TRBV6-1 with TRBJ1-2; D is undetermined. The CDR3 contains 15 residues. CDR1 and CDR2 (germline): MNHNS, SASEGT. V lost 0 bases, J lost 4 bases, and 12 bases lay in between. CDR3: CASSEALSRGYGYTF. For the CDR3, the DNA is TGTGCCAGCAGTGAAGCGCTTTCACGGGGCTATGGCTACACCTTC.

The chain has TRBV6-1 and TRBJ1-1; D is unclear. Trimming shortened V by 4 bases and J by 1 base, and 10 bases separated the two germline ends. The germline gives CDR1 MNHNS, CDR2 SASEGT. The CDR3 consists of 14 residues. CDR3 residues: CASSVGLRNTEAFF. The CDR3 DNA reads TGTGCCAGCAGTGTCGGGCTGAGGAACACTGAAGCTTTCTTT.

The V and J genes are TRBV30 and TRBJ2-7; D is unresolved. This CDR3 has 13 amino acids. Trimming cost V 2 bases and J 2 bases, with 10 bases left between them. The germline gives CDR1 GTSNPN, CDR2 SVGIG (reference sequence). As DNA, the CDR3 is TGTGCCTGGAGTATTAGCACCGCCTACGAGCAGTACTTC. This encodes CAWSISTAYEQYF.

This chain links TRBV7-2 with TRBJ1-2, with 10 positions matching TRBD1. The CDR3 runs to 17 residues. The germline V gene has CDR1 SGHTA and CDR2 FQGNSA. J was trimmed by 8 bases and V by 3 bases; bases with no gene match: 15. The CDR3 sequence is CASSLTGQGPSLSGYTF. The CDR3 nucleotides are TGTGCCAGCAGCTTGACGGGACAGGGGCCATCCTTGTCGGGCTACACCTTC.

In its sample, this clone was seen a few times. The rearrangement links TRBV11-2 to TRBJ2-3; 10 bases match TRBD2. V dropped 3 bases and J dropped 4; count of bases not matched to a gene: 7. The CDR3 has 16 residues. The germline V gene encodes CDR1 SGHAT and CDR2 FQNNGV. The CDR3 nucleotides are TGTGCCAGCAGCTTCCTAGCGGGGGCAAATCCAGATACGCAGTATTTT. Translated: CASSFLAGANPDTQYF.

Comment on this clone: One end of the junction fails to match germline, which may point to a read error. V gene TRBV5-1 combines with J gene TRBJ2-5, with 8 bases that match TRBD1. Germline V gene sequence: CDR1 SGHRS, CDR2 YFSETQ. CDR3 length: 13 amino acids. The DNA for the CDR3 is TGCGCCAGCAGCTTGGCCCACCAGGACAGGGTAAACTTC. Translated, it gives CASSLAHQDRVNF.

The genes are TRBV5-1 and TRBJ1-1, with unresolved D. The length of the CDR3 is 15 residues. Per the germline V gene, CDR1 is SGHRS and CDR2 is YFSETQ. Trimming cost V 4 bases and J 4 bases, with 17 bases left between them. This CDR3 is CASSPHTGIGTEAFF. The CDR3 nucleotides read TGCGCCAGCAGCCCCCACACCGGGATTGGCACTGAAGCTTTCTTT.

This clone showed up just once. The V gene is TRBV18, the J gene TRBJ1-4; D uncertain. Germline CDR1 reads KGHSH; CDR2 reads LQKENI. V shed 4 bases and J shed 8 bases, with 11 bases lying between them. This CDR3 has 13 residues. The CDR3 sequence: CASSQGYKEKLFF. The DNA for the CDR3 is TGTGCCAGCTCACAGGGATACAAGGAAAAACTGTTTTTT.

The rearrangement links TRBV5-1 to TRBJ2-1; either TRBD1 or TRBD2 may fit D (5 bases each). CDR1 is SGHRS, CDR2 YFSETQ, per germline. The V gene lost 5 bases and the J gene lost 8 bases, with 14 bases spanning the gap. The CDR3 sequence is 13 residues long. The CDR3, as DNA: TGCGCCAGCAGACTTATGAGGGGAGATGAGCAGTTCTTC. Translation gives CASRLMRGDEQFF.

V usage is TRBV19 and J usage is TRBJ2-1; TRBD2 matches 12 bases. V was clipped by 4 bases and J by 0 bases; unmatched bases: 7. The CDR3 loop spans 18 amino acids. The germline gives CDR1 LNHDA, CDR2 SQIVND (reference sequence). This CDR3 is CASSNPGLAGRSYNEQFF. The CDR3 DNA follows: TGTGCCAGTAGTAACCCAGGACTAGCGGGACGCTCCTACAATGAGCAGTTCTTC.

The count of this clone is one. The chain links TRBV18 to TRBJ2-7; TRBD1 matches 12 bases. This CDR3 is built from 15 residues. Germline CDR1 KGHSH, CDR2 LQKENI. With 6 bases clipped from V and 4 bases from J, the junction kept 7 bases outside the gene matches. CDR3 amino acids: CASSPGTGGGYEQYF. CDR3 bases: TGTGCCAGCTCTCCCGGGACAGGGGGCGGTTACGAGCAGTACTTC. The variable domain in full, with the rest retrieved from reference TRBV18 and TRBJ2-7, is NAGVMQNPRHLVRRRGQEARLRCSPMKGHSHVYWYRQLPEEGLKFMVYLQKENIIDESGMPKERFSAEFPKEGPSILRIQQVVRGDSAAYFCASSPGTGGGYEQYFGPGTRLTVT.